The source of this T cell receptor beta chain is a study of blood T cell repertoires in COVID-19. The CDR3 has 15 residues. Germline V lookup: CDR1 LNHDA, CDR2 SQIVND (reference sequence). Trimming at V came to 5 bases and at J to 5 bases, leaving 3 bases not matched to a gene. The authors' processing: Counts of nucleated cells, estimated from reference gene primer amplification, were obtained. This table comes from immunoSEQ multiplex PCR, and its TCRdb copy is limited to in-frame clones, with some not included. V and J calls and clone size follow that table, whereas D and trimming were derived from the DNA. Of about 70,000 clones listed, about 89% are singletons. In this sample, this clone turned up once.

The chain has TRBV19 and TRBJ2-3; 14 positions match TRBD2. The TCR originated in a man aged 50 or older with active COVID-19. Sequenced sample: peripheral blood. CDR3 nucleotide sequence: TGTGCCAGTAGTGCGGGACTAGCGGGAGTAGATACGCAGTATTTT. Protein product: CASSAGLAGVDTQYF.